The sequence of this T cell receptor beta chain was determined in a study of control samples from healthy donors and cancer patients. Assay: immunoSEQ multiplex PCR; the TCRdb copy retains only in-frame clones and omits some. The sample table sets out some 190,000 clones. As concerns this clone: The junction shows a germline mismatch at one end, possibly a read error.

The CDR3 loop spans 15 amino acids. Germline loops: CDR1 MNHNS, CDR2 SASEGT. This TCR was recovered from a woman aged 30 to 39 in good health. The sequenced sample consisted of blood. The chain carries TRBV6-1 and TRBJ1-5; D remains unclear. The CDR3 coding sequence is TGTGCCAGCAGGGAAGACGGACTTAGCAATCAGCCCCAGCATTTT. It specifies CASREDGLSNQPQHF.